The next 22 T cell receptor beta chains were all read from a single sample in a study of cytomegalovirus exposure and HLA in healthy donors. The PCR made use of 60 Vbeta and 13 Jbeta primers. Profiled with immunoSEQ multiplex PCR; TCRdb holds only in-frame clones, not every one. The sample consists of 100,000 or so clones, 70% to 85% of them appearing once. Sequenced: PBMCs. These TCRs come from a human donor in good health.

This chain joins TRBV29-1 and TRBJ1-1; TRBD1 matches at 8 bases. This CDR3 comprises 13 residues. Unmatched junction bases numbered 4, after V lost 6 bases and J lost 1 base. The germline V gene encodes CDR1 SQVTM and CDR2 ANQGSEA. The CDR3 sequence: CSVRQGRNTEAFF. The CDR3 nucleotides read TGCAGCGTCCGACAGGGGCGGAACACTGAAGCTTTCTTT. The full variable domain, with the rest looked up from reference TRBV29-1 and TRBJ1-1, is SAVISQKPSRDICQRGTSLTIQCQVDSQVTMMFWYRQQPGQSLTLIATANQGSEATYESGFVIDKFPISRPNLTFSTLTVSNMSPEDSSIYLCSVRQGRNTEAFFGQGTRLTVV.

V usage is TRBV5-5 and J usage is TRBJ2-2; D is possibly TRBD1 (5 bases). The CDR3 sequence is 13 residues long. Germline CDR1 is SGHKS and CDR2 is YYEKEE (reference sequence). Between the trimmed V and J ends, which lost 0 bases and 6 bases, there was a span of 6 bases. As DNA, the CDR3 is TGTGCCAGCAGCTTGGTGGGGCCCGGGGAGCTGTTTTTT. Protein product: CASSLVGPGELFF.

This chain connects TRBV27 to TRBJ2-7; D is possibly TRBD2 (6 bases). Germline V gene lookup returns CDR1 MNHEY and CDR2 SMNVEV (reference sequence). The CDR3 runs 11 residues. V dropped 10 bases and J dropped 6 bases, with 13 bases sitting between them. CDR3 nucleotide sequence: TGTGCCACCTCGATGGGGGGCGAGCAGTACTTC. Its translation: CATSMGGEQYF.

This clone was seen a handful of times. The chain is built from TRBV19 and TRBJ1-4; D might be TRBD1 (5 bases). CDR3 length: 14 residues. Germline V gene data show CDR1 as LNHDA and CDR2 as SQIVND (reference sequence). With 9 bases removed from V and 4 bases from J, the gap between germline ends came to 15 bases. CDR3: CASWEGRSNEKLFF. For the CDR3, the DNA is TGTGCCAGCTGGGAGGGACGGAGTAATGAAAAACTGTTTTTT.

The chain recombines TRBV4-3 with TRBJ2-2; D is perhaps TRBD1 (6 bases). The CDR3 is 15 residues long. V was pared by 3 bases and J by 0 bases, with 8 bases between. The germline V gene encodes CDR1 LGHNA and CDR2 YSLEER. The CDR3 here is CASSQTGANTGELFF. CDR3 in DNA: TGCGCCAGCAGCCAGACAGGCGCGAACACCGGGGAGCTGTTTTTT.

The chain uses TRBV5-8 and TRBJ1-5, with TRBD1 as a possible D gene (6 bases). CDR3 length equals 12 residues. Germline CDR1 reads SGHTS; CDR2 reads YDEGEE. The germline V and J ends were trimmed by 6 bases and 6 bases, with 10 bases remaining between them. CDR3 nucleotides: TGTGCCAGCACCGTAGGGGGTCAGCCCCAGCATTTT. Its translation: CASTVGGQPQHF.

This clone was seen a single time. The V call is TRBV4-2, the J call TRBJ2-3; 11 bases line up with TRBD2. In germline, CDR1 is LGHNA, CDR2 YNFKEQ. V gave up 1 base and J gave up 4 bases; unmatched junction bases: 4. The CDR3 sequence is 16 residues long. Here the CDR3 reads CASSQVTSGTSDTQYF. In DNA, the CDR3 is TGTGCCAGCAGCCAAGTGACTAGCGGGACGTCAGATACGCAGTATTTT.

The genes are TRBV7-2 and TRBJ2-2, with 8 bases identical to TRBD2. Trimming cost V 3 bases and J 7 bases; bases outside gene matches: 4. The CDR3 runs 14 residues. The germline CDR1 and CDR2 sequences are SGHTA and FQGNSA. The CDR3, as DNA: TGTGCCAGCAGCTTCGGCACTAGCGGCGGGGAGCTGTTTTTT. Its protein is CASSFGTSGGELFF.

V and J are TRBV11-2 and TRBJ1-2; D is perhaps TRBD1 (6 bases). The CDR3 covers 14 residues. Trimming removed 0 bases at V and 4 bases at J, with 9 bases between. Per germline, CDR1 SGHAT and CDR2 FQNNGV. CDR3 nucleotide sequence: TGTGCCAGCAGCTTAGACAGGGGTGCCTATGGCTACACCTTC. Its protein product is CASSLDRGAYGYTF.

This chain connects TRBV29-1 to TRBJ2-5; 8 nucleotides align to TRBD2. There are 16 residues in the CDR3. V shed 7 bases, J shed 5 bases, and the junction held 18 bases outside the gene matches. The germline V gene has CDR1 SQVTM and CDR2 ANQGSEA. The CDR3 region is CSARGGTSLDGETQYF. CDR3 DNA: TGCAGCGCCCGGGGGGGGACCAGTCTTGATGGGGAGACCCAGTACTTC. The full variable domain, in which reference TRBV29-1 and TRBJ2-5 provide the parts outside the CDR3, is SAVISQKPSRDICQRGTSLTIQCQVDSQVTMMFWYRQQPGQSLTLIATANQGSEATYESGFVIDKFPISRPNLTFSTLTVSNMSPEDSSIYLCSARGGTSLDGETQYFGPGTRLLVL.

This clone came up once. The genes are TRBV11-3 and TRBJ2-7; D unclear. CDR1 and CDR2 (germline): SGHNT, YENEEA. V gave up 1 base and J gave up 2 bases, with 12 bases separating them. The CDR3 contains 15 residues. The CDR3 reads CASSLGGQLTYEQYF. The DNA for the CDR3 is TGTGCCAGCAGCTTAGGAGGCCAACTAACCTACGAGCAGTACTTC.

V and J are TRBV7-9 and TRBJ2-3; TRBD1 matches at 7 bases. CDR1 and CDR2 (germline): SEHNR, FQNEAQ (reference sequence). This CDR3 has 15 amino acids. After removal of 5 bases from V and 3 bases from J, the junction contained 8 bases not matched to a gene. The CDR3 loop reads CASSPDRVRTDTQYF. The DNA for the CDR3 is TGTGCCAGCAGCCCTGACAGGGTACGAACAGATACGCAGTATTTT. Variable domain in full (rest from reference TRBV7-9 and TRBJ2-3): DTGVSQNPRHKITKRGQNVTFRCDPISEHNRLYWYRQTLGQGPEFLTYFQNEAQLEKSRLLSDRFSAERPKGSFSTLEIQRTEQGDSAMYLCASSPDRVRTDTQYFGPGTRLTVL.

The chain couples TRBV5-4 to TRBJ2-1; 10 bases align to TRBD2. CDR1 SGHNT and CDR2 YYREEE come from the germline V gene (reference sequence). The V and J ends lost 0 bases and 4 bases, in that order; junction bases with no gene match: 7. The CDR3 covers 17 residues. CDR3 sequence (DNA): TGTGCCAGCAGCTTGGGTTTGATAGCGGGGGGATACAATGAGCAGTTCTTC. Amino acid sequence: CASSLGLIAGGYNEQFF.

V and J are TRBV14 and TRBJ2-7; D might be TRBD1 (5 bases). The CDR3 totals 13 residues. V gave up 8 bases and J gave up 3 bases, with 14 bases separating them. The germline gives CDR1 SGHDN, CDR2 FVKESK. CDR3 sequence: CASARGGRYEQYF. The DNA of the CDR3 is TGTGCCAGCGCTAGGGGCGGTCGCTACGAGCAGTACTTC. The entire variable domain, with the rest obtained from reference TRBV14 and TRBJ2-7, is as follows: EAGVTQFPSHSVIEKGQTVTLRCDPISGHDNLYWYRRVMGKEIKFLLHFVKESKQDESGMPNNRFLAERTGGTYSTLKVQPAELEDSGVYFCASARGGRYEQYFGPGTRLTVT.

V is TRBV2 and J is TRBJ2-3, with TRBD1 matching 8 bases. J gave up 2 bases and V 4 bases, and 14 bases lay outside the gene matches. CDR1 is SNHLY and CDR2 is FYNNEI in the germline V gene. The CDR3 extends over 18 amino acids. The CDR3 region is CASSAILAGGTATDTQYF. The DNA of the CDR3 is TGTGCCAGCAGTGCGATCCTGGCAGGGGGCACCGCCACAGATACGCAGTATTTT.

This clone was detected a few times. V gene TRBV15 combines with J gene TRBJ1-4; no reliable D call. The CDR3 consists of 16 residues. The germline gives CDR1 LNHNV, CDR2 YYDKDF (reference sequence). Trimming removed 0 bases at V and 8 bases at J, with 16 bases between. Here the CDR3 DNA reads TGTGCCACCAGCAGAGATATGGGCGTTCTCTCGGAAAAACTGTTTTTT. Translating it yields CATSRDMGVLSEKLFF.

This chain joins TRBV27 and TRBJ2-7; no definite D call. Germline V lookup: CDR1 MNHEY, CDR2 SMNVEV (reference sequence). The CDR3 is 14 amino acids. Between the trimmed V and J ends, which lost 4 bases and 2 bases, there was a span of 12 bases. The CDR3, as DNA: TGTGCCAGCAGTTACAGCCCGACGGCCTACGAGCAGTACTTC. Encoded protein: CASSYSPTAYEQYF.

This chain uses TRBV5-1 with TRBJ2-3, with unresolved D. Between the trimmed V and J ends, which lost 4 bases and 1 base, there was a span of 10 bases. The CDR3 sequence is 14 residues long. Germline V gene data show CDR1 as SGHRS and CDR2 as YFSETQ. CDR3 nucleotides: TGCGCCAGCAGCCCCTCCCAGGGCACAGATACGCAGTATTTT. Its translation: CASSPSQGTDTQYF.

The J gene is TRBJ1-4, the V gene TRBV28; no reliable D call. V lost 6 bases and J 4 bases, leaving 18 bases between the germline ends. This CDR3 region has 16 residues. Germline CDR1 reads MDHEN; CDR2 reads SYDVKM. CDR3 region: CASSPSTNYFNEKLFF. DNA of the CDR3: TGTGCCAGCAGCCCATCTACCAATTACTTTAATGAAAAACTGTTTTTT.

The rearrangement links TRBV15 to TRBJ2-3; TRBD1 aligns across 7 bases. V shed 4 bases, J shed 2 bases, and the junction held 6 bases outside the gene matches. The CDR3 is made up of 15 amino acids. From germline, CDR1 is LNHNV and CDR2 YYDKDF (reference sequence). The CDR3, as DNA: TGTGCCACCAGCACACCCGGGACAGACACAGATACGCAGTATTTT. Residues: CATSTPGTDTDTQYF.

The genes are TRBV6-4 and TRBJ1-1; unclear D gene. From germline, CDR1 is MRHNA and CDR2 SNTAGT. V shed 3 bases and J shed 1 base, with 9 bases lying between them. The CDR3 is 14 amino acids. The CDR3 sequence is CASSERGGNTEAFF. The CDR3, as DNA: TGTGCCAGCAGTGAACGGGGAGGGAACACTGAAGCTTTCTTT.

This chain uses TRBV11-2 with TRBJ2-7; 13 nucleotides line up with TRBD2. Trimming took 0 bases from V and 7 from J; bases not matched to a gene: 6. The CDR3 covers 16 residues. Per germline, CDR1 SGHAT and CDR2 FQNNGV. The CDR3 sequence: CASSLELAGGLGEQYF. CDR3 nucleotides: TGTGCCAGCAGCTTAGAACTAGCGGGAGGGCTGGGGGAGCAGTACTTC.